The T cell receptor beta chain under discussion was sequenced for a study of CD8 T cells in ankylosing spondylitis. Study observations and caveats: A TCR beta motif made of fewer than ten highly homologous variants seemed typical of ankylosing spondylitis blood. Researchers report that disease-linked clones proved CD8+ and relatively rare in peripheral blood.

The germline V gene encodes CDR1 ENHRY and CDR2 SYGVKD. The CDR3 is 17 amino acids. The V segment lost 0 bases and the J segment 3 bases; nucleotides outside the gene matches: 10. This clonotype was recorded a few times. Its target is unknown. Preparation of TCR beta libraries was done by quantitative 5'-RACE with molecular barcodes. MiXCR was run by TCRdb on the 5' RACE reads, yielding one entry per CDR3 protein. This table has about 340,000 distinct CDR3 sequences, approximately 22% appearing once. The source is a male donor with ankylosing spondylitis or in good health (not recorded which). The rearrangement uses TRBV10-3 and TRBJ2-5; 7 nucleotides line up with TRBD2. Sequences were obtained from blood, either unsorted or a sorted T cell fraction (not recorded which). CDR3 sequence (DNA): TGTGCCATCAGTGAGTCGGGAGCGGGGCCCGTTAAAGAGACCCAGTACTTC. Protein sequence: CAISESGAGPVKETQYF.